The rows below give T cell receptor beta chains drawn from one sample of a study of blood T cell repertoires in COVID-19. Profiled with immunoSEQ multiplex PCR; TCRdb holds only in-frame clones, not every one. The table has about 230,000 clones, around 80% seen once; the top ten hold 8.6%. Sequencing used peripheral blood. The receptors shown here come from a man in his forties with active or convalescent COVID-19. CDR3s include the opening cysteine and the closing phenylalanine or tryptophan.

V gene: TRBV2; J gene: TRBJ2-7; CDR3 protein: CASSEFREQYF
V gene: TRBV11-2; J gene: TRBJ1-2; CDR3 protein: CASSPVHGGTLDGYTF
V gene: TRBV19; J gene: TRBJ1-3; CDR3 protein: CASIYGQGAHTIYF
V gene: TRBV5-6; J gene: TRBJ1-3; CDR3 protein: CASSSAGTDSGNTIYF
V gene: TRBV6-5; J gene: TRBJ1-6; CDR3 protein: CASSTGTPNSPLHF
V gene: TRBV19; J gene: TRBJ2-1; CDR3 protein: CASSIPQGGEQFF
V gene: TRBV14; J gene: TRBJ2-1; CDR3 protein: CASSQDRNSRHNEQFF
V gene: TRBV30; J gene: TRBJ2-7; CDR3 protein: CAWSVGSGREQYF
V gene: TRBV4-1; J gene: TRBJ2-3; CDR3 protein: CASSQDGGGRTDTQYF
V gene: TRBV19; J gene: TRBJ2-7; CDR3 protein: CASSSPGGTSYEQYF
V gene: TRBV9; J gene: TRBJ2-5; CDR3 protein: CASSPRVAPGETQYF
V gene: TRBV10-3; J gene: TRBJ2-3; CDR3 protein: CAISRTSWDTQYF
V gene: TRBV11-3; J gene: TRBJ2-7; CDR3 protein: CASSLDLRPYEQYF
V gene: TRBV11-1; J gene: TRBJ2-5; CDR3 protein: CASSLARGTVQETQYF
V gene: TRBV18; J gene: TRBJ1-1; CDR3 protein: CASSLYTWTGMNTEAFF
V gene: TRBV7-9; J gene: TRBJ2-1; CDR3 protein: CASSGSGYEQFF
V gene: TRBV10-3; J gene: TRBJ2-7; CDR3 protein: CAITDTDRGPYEQYF
V gene: TRBV11-3; J gene: TRBJ1-3; CDR3 protein: CASGHGGNTIYF
V gene: TRBV7-9; J gene: TRBJ1-1; CDR3 protein: CASSLDRENTEAFF
V gene: TRBV11-2; J gene: TRBJ1-4; CDR3 protein: CASSSSTGGFNEKLFF
V gene: TRBV2; J gene: TRBJ1-4; CDR3 protein: CASTPGQGNEKLFF
V gene: TRBV7-2; J gene: TRBJ1-1; CDR3 protein: CASSPQGRTEAFF
V gene: TRBV6-5; J gene: TRBJ1-1; CDR3 protein: CASSYSAGNTEAFF
V gene: TRBV7-9; J gene: TRBJ1-2; CDR3 protein: CASSLAGTNQGYGYTF
V gene: TRBV3-1/TRBV3-2; J gene: TRBJ1-1; CDR3 protein: CASSQQGRTEAFF
V gene: TRBV7-9; J gene: TRBJ1-1; CDR3 protein: CASSSQGALNTEAFF
V gene: TRBV19; J gene: TRBJ1-1; CDR3 protein: CASSWAAGGAEAFF
V gene: TRBV19; J gene: TRBJ2-3; CDR3 protein: CASSTPERSTDTQYF
V gene: TRBV4-2; J gene: TRBJ1-6; CDR3 protein: CASSPSTGGSYNSPLHF
V gene: TRBV30; J gene: TRBJ2-3; CDR3 protein: CASETGYTQYF
V gene: TRBV4-1; J gene: TRBJ1-1; CDR3 protein: CASSQDYSLNTEAFF
V gene: TRBV5-6; J gene: TRBJ2-7; CDR3 protein: CASSLVSFYEQYF
V gene: TRBV18; J gene: TRBJ2-3; CDR3 protein: CASSPAGPRTDTQYF
V gene: TRBV19; J gene: TRBJ1-3; CDR3 protein: CARGGGASGNTIYF
V gene: TRBV3-1/TRBV3-2; J gene: TRBJ2-4; CDR3 protein: CASSQGLAGLNKNIQYF
V gene: TRBV3-1/TRBV3-2; J gene: TRBJ2-1; CDR3 protein: CASSQERWVAGSNEQFF
V gene: TRBV29-1; J gene: TRBJ2-1; CDR3 protein: CSVRGGKTYNEQFF
V gene: TRBV2; J gene: TRBJ2-1; CDR3 protein: CASRLGWTSDNEQFF
V gene: TRBV7-9; J gene: TRBJ1-2; CDR3 protein: CASSSTGGGFYGYTF
V gene: TRBV25-1; J gene: TRBJ1-2; CDR3 protein: CASTRGENYGYTF
V gene: TRBV30; J gene: TRBJ1-2; CDR3 protein: CAWESGPLGYGYTF
V gene: TRBV6-2/TRBV6-3; J gene: TRBJ2-1; CDR3 protein: CASSYNSGGTYNEQFF
V gene: TRBV2; J gene: TRBJ1-2; CDR3 protein: CASSTRGAEDGYTF
V gene: TRBV27; J gene: TRBJ2-2; CDR3 protein: CASSLSGVTGELFF
V gene: TRBV4-1; J gene: TRBJ1-5; CDR3 protein: CASSQGDSYYQPQHF
V gene: TRBV5-4; J gene: TRBJ1-5; CDR3 protein: CASSPRTGWESNQPQHF
V gene: TRBV6-2/TRBV6-3; J gene: TRBJ2-1; CDR3 protein: CASSWGTSGSGEQFF
V gene: TRBV6-1; J gene: TRBJ1-2; CDR3 protein: CASSEERGSGVYGYTF
V gene: TRBV6-5; J gene: TRBJ1-3; CDR3 protein: CASRDTWSGNTIYF
V gene: TRBV9; J gene: TRBJ1-6; CDR3 protein: CASSDGHLNSPLHF